These T cell receptor beta chains were read from a single sample in a study of blood T cell repertoires in COVID-19. Assay: immunoSEQ multiplex PCR; the TCRdb copy retains only in-frame clones and omits some. The sample includes approximately 100,000 clones, 65% to 75% of them seen just once. Sequenced: peripheral blood. The receptors originated from a man older than 75 with acute or convalescent COVID-19. Both conserved end residues are part of each CDR3. A D gene is named only where the DNA matches it firmly. Clone size is not always given. Where it is, it says once, few, many or a class for expanded clones.

clone_size: .
v_call: TRBV5-4
d_call: .
j_call: TRBJ2-2
cdr3_nt: TGTGCCAGCAGCTCTGACGGGAGCTTGAACACCGGGGAGCTGTTTTTT
cdr3_aa: CASSSDGSLNTGELFF

clone_size: .
v_call: TRBV24-1
d_call: TRBD1
j_call: TRBJ2-1
cdr3_nt: TGTGCCACCAGTGATTTCCGGGGACAGGGCGAGCAGTTCTTC
cdr3_aa: CATSDFRGQGEQFF

clone_size: .
v_call: TRBV6-5
d_call: .
j_call: TRBJ1-4
cdr3_nt: TGTGCCAGCAGTTCGCCGAGGGTGGGTGAAAAACTGTTTTTT
cdr3_aa: CASSSPRVGEKLFF

clone_size: once
v_call: TRBV9
d_call: TRBD1
j_call: TRBJ2-3
cdr3_nt: TGTGCCAGCAGCGACCCTAGAGCGACAGGGAGCACAGATACGCAGTATTTT
cdr3_aa: CASSDPRATGSTDTQYF

clone_size: .
v_call: TRBV15
d_call: .
j_call: TRBJ1-2
cdr3_nt: TGTGCCACCAGCAGAATTCGGGGGTCGACGTACCCCCCCCTCTATGGCTACACCTTC
cdr3_aa: CATSRIRGSTYPPLYGYTF

clone_size: .
v_call: TRBV27
d_call: .
j_call: TRBJ2-7
cdr3_nt: TGTGCCAGCAGTTTAGGAGCCGAGCAGTACTTC
cdr3_aa: CASSLGAEQYF

clone_size: .
v_call: TRBV9
d_call: .
j_call: TRBJ2-7
cdr3_nt: TGTGCCAGCAGCGTAGGGCCTCCCCCTTACGAGCAGTACTTC
cdr3_aa: CASSVGPPPYEQYF

clone_size: .
v_call: TRBV18
d_call: .
j_call: TRBJ1-1
cdr3_nt: TGTGCCAGCGCTAGGGGGAACACTGAAGCTTTCTTT
cdr3_aa: CASARGNTEAFF

clone_size: .
v_call: TRBV6-5
d_call: .
j_call: TRBJ1-6
cdr3_nt: TGTGCCATCGAACAGGCGCAGAATAATTCACCCCTCCACTTT
cdr3_aa: CAIEQAQNNSPLHF

clone_size: .
v_call: TRBV7-9
d_call: .
j_call: TRBJ2-4
cdr3_nt: TGTGCCAGCAGCTCGGGCTCAAGCGGAAACATTCAGTACTTC
cdr3_aa: CASSSGSSGNIQYF

clone_size: .
v_call: TRBV4-2
d_call: TRBD1
j_call: TRBJ2-2
cdr3_nt: TGTGCCAGCAGCCAAGAGGGGGGACAGGGGTCCGGGGAGCTGTTTTTT
cdr3_aa: CASSQEGGQGSGELFF

clone_size: few
v_call: TRBV28
d_call: .
j_call: TRBJ2-3
cdr3_nt: TGTGCCAGCAGTACGGCCATAGGGGCCGCGGATACGCAGTATTTT
cdr3_aa: CASSTAIGAADTQYF

clone_size: once
v_call: TRBV28
d_call: TRBD2
j_call: TRBJ2-5
cdr3_nt: TGTGCCAGCACGTCCCCATTAGCGGGAGCCGAGACCCAGTACTTC
cdr3_aa: CASTSPLAGAETQYF

clone_size: .
v_call: TRBV29-1
d_call: TRBD1
j_call: TRBJ2-7
cdr3_nt: TGCAGCGCCCAAAAGGGACCGGGACAGGAAAGCTCCTACGAGCAGTACTTC
cdr3_aa: CSAQKGPGQESSYEQYF

clone_size: .
v_call: TRBV28
d_call: .
j_call: TRBJ1-5
cdr3_nt: TGTGCCAGCAGTTTCGGGGGGGTGAATCAGCCCCAGCATTTT
cdr3_aa: CASSFGGVNQPQHF

clone_size: .
v_call: TRBV24-1
d_call: .
j_call: TRBJ1-1
cdr3_nt: TGTGCCGCCGGGGGGAGGTCGGACACTGAAGCTTTCTTT
cdr3_aa: CAAGGRSDTEAFF

clone_size: .
v_call: TRBV28
d_call: .
j_call: TRBJ2-7
cdr3_nt: TGTGCCAGCAGTTTTGTAGTGAACGAGCAGTACTTC
cdr3_aa: CASSFVVNEQYF

clone_size: .
v_call: TRBV28
d_call: TRBD1
j_call: TRBJ1-4
cdr3_nt: TGTGCCAGCAGAGGGACAGGAAAGGAAAAACTGTTTTTT
cdr3_aa: CASRGTGKEKLFF

clone_size: few
v_call: TRBV6-5
d_call: .
j_call: TRBJ1-1
cdr3_nt: TGTGCCAGCAGTTACGGGGGAGGCACTGAAGCTTTCTTT
cdr3_aa: CASSYGGGTEAFF

clone_size: .
v_call: TRBV7-2
d_call: .
j_call: TRBJ1-1
cdr3_nt: TGTGCCAGCAACCCTATGACAGCCTCGATGAACACTGAAGCTTTCTTT
cdr3_aa: CASNPMTASMNTEAFF

clone_size: .
v_call: TRBV5-5
d_call: .
j_call: TRBJ2-3
cdr3_nt: TGTGCCAGCAGCCCGCACTCAGGGGTGGCAGATACGCAGTATTTT
cdr3_aa: CASSPHSGVADTQYF

clone_size: few
v_call: TRBV19
d_call: TRBD1
j_call: TRBJ1-5
cdr3_nt: TGTGCCAGCCGGACAGGGGGCAATCAGCCCCAGCATTTT
cdr3_aa: CASRTGGNQPQHF

clone_size: .
v_call: TRBV29-1
d_call: .
j_call: TRBJ2-1
cdr3_nt: TGCAGCGTTGAAGCCGGGGTGGTCTACAATGAGCAGTTCTTC
cdr3_aa: CSVEAGVVYNEQFF

clone_size: .
v_call: TRBV29-1
d_call: TRBD1
j_call: TRBJ2-5
cdr3_nt: TGCAGCGCACCTCCAACAGGGGGCAGGGAGACCCAGTACTTC
cdr3_aa: CSAPPTGGRETQYF

clone_size: .
v_call: TRBV2
d_call: .
j_call: TRBJ1-2
cdr3_nt: TGTGCCAGCAGTGCAGGGAATGGCTACACCTTC
cdr3_aa: CASSAGNGYTF

clone_size: .
v_call: TRBV7-3
d_call: .
j_call: TRBJ2-1
cdr3_nt: TGTGCCAGCAGCTTAGGAGGGTCCGCGGGCGAGCAGTTCTTC
cdr3_aa: CASSLGGSAGEQFF

clone_size: .
v_call: TRBV2
d_call: .
j_call: TRBJ1-1
cdr3_nt: TGTGCCAGCAGGACTATACAGGGTCGTGACACTGAAGCTTTCTTT
cdr3_aa: CASRTIQGRDTEAFF

clone_size: .
v_call: TRBV7-8
d_call: .
j_call: TRBJ1-4
cdr3_nt: TGTGCCAGCAGCTCCTACCTGACAGACAGTAATGAAAAACTGTTTTTT
cdr3_aa: CASSSYLTDSNEKLFF

clone_size: .
v_call: TRBV24-1
d_call: TRBD2
j_call: TRBJ2-1
cdr3_nt: TGTGCCACCAGTGCCGAACTAGCGTCCTACAATGAGCAGTTCTTC
cdr3_aa: CATSAELASYNEQFF

clone_size: .
v_call: TRBV18
d_call: .
j_call: TRBJ2-1
cdr3_nt: TGTGCCAGCTCCCGCCCCCCTGGGACTCGCGTTATCAATGAGCAGTTCTTC
cdr3_aa: CASSRPPGTRVINEQFF

clone_size: .
v_call: TRBV19
d_call: .
j_call: TRBJ1-1
cdr3_nt: TGTGCCAGTAAACGGAGGGACTTGCGCACTGAAGCTTTCTTT
cdr3_aa: CASKRRDLRTEAFF

clone_size: .
v_call: TRBV9
d_call: TRBD2
j_call: TRBJ2-3
cdr3_nt: TGTGCCAGCAGCGTATCCCTGGAAGCGGGAGTGGGGGAAGATACGCAGTATTTT
cdr3_aa: CASSVSLEAGVGEDTQYF

clone_size: .
v_call: TRBV11-2
d_call: .
j_call: TRBJ2-1
cdr3_nt: TGTGCCAGCAGCTTAGCTCGTTACAATGAGCAGTTCTTC
cdr3_aa: CASSLARYNEQFF

clone_size: few
v_call: TRBV20-1
d_call: .
j_call: TRBJ2-7
cdr3_nt: TGCAGTGCTAGTGGCTACCTGACCTACGAGCAGTACTTC
cdr3_aa: CSASGYLTYEQYF

clone_size: .
v_call: TRBV15
d_call: TRBD2
j_call: TRBJ2-7
cdr3_nt: TGTGCCACCAGCAGAGTGCGGGGGGGCGAGCAGTACTTC
cdr3_aa: CATSRVRGGEQYF